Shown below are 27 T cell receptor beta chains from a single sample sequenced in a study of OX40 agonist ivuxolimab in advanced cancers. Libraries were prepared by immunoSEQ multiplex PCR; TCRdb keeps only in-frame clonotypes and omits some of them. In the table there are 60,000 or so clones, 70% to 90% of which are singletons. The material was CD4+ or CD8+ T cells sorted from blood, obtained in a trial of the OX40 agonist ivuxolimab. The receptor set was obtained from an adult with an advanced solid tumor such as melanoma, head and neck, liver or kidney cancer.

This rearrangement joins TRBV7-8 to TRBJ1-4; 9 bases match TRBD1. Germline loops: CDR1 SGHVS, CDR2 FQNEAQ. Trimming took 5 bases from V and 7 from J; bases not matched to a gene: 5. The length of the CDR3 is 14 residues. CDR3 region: CASSTQGAGEKLFF. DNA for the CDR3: TGTGCCAGCAGCACACAGGGGGCTGGTGAAAAACTGTTTTTT. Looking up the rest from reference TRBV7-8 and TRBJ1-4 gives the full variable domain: GAGVSQSPRYKVAKRGQDVALRCDPISGHVSLFWYQQALGQGPEFLTYFQNEAQLDKSGLPSDRFFAERPEGSVSTLKIQRTQQEDSAVYLCASSTQGAGEKLFFGSGTQLSVL.

CDR3: CASSLNGGRVNTEAFF. The CDR3 DNA reads as TGTGCCAGCAGCTTAAACGGCGGCAGGGTGAACACTGAAGCTTTCTTT. The chain is built from TRBV7-2 and TRBJ1-1; a possible D gene is TRBD1 (5 bases). The CDR3 loop spans 16 amino acids. The germline CDR1 and CDR2 sequences are SGHTA and FQGNSA. V gave up 2 bases and J gave up 0 bases, with 13 bases separating them.

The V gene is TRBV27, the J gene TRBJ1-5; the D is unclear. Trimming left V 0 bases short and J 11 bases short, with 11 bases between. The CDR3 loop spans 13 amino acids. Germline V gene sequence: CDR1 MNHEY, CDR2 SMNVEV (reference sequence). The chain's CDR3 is CASSLSGAVAQHF. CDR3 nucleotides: TGTGCCAGCAGTTTATCGGGCGCAGTAGCCCAGCATTTT.

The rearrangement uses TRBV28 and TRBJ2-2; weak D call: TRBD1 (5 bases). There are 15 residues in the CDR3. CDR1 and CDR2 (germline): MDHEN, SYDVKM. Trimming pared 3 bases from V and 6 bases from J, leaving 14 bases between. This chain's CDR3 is CASSLANPGPGELFF. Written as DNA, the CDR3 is TGTGCCAGCAGTTTGGCCAATCCAGGGCCCGGGGAGCTGTTTTTT.

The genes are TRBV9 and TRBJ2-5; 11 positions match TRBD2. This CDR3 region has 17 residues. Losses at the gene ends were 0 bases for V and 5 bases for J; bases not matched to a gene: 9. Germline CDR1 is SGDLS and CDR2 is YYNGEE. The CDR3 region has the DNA TGTGCCAGCAGCGTAGGAGGGAATAGCGGGAGGGAGGAGACCCAGTACTTC. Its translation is CASSVGGNSGREETQYF.

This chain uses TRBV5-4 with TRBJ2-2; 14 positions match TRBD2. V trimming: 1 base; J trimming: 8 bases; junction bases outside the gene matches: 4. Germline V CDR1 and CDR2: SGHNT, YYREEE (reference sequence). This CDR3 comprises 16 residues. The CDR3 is CASSLPGLAGGGELFF. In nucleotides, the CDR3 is TGTGCCAGCAGCTTGCCCGGACTAGCGGGGGGTGGGGAGCTGTTTTTT.

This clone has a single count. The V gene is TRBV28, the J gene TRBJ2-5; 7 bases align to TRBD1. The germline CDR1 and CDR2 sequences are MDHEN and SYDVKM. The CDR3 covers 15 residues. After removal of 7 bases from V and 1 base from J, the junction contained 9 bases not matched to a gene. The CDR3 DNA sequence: TGTGCCAGCACCGCCTTGGACAGGTTCCAAGAGACCCAGTACTTC. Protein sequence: CASTALDRFQETQYF.

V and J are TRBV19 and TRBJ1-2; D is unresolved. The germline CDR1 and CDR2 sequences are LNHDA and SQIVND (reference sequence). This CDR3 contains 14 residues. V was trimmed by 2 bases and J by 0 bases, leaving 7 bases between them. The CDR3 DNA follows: TGTGCCAGTAGTATACAACCGTCTAACTATGGCTACACCTTC. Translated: CASSIQPSNYGYTF.

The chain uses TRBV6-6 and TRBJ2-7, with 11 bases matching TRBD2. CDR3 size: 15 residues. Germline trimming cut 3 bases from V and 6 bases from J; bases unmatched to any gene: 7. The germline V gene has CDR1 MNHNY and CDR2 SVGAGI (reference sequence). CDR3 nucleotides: TGTGCCAGCAGTTATCGCCCCCTAGCGGGAGGCGAGCAGTACTTC. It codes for CASSYRPLAGGEQYF.

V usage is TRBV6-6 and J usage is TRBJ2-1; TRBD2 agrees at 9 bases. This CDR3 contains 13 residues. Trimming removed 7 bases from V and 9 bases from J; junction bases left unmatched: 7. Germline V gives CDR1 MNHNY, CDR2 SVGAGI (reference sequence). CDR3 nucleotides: TGTGCCAGCATTAGCGGGAGTTCTGGTGAGCAGTTCTTC. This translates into CASISGSSGEQFF.

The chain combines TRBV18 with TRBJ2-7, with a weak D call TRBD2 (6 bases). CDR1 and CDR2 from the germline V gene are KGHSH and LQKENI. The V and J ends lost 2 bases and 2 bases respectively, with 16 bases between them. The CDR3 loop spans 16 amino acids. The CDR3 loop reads CASSPSASVGTYEQYF. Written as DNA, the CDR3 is TGTGCCAGCTCACCAAGTGCTAGCGTGGGAACCTACGAGCAGTACTTC.

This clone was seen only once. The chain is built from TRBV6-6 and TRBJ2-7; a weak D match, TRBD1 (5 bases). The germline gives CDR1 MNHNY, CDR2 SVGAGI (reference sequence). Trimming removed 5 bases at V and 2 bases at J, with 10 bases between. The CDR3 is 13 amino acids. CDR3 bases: TGTGCCAGCAGTAACAGGATCGCCTACGAGCAGTACTTC. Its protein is CASSNRIAYEQYF.

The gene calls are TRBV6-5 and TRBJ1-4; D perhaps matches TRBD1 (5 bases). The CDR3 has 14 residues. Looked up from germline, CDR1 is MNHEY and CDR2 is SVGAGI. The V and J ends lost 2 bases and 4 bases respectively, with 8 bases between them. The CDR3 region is CASSYRDGNEKLFF. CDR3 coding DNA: TGTGCCAGCAGTTACCGGGACGGTAATGAAAAACTGTTTTTT.

The chain's CDR3 is CVRSLGYGSGRADEQYF. CDR3 DNA: TGTGTCAGAAGCTTAGGATACGGTAGCGGGAGGGCCGACGAGCAGTACTTC. The rearrangement uses TRBV7-5 and TRBJ2-7; TRBD2 is the table's D call and was not checked against the DNA. TRBV7-5 is classified as a pseudogene. This CDR3 contains 17 residues.

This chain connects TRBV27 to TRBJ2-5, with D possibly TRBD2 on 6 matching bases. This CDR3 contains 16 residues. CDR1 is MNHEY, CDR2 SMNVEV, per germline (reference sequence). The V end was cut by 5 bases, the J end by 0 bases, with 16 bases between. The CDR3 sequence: CASSLPTERDQETQYF. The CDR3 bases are TGTGCCAGCAGTCTCCCGACAGAGCGGGACCAAGAGACCCAGTACTTC.

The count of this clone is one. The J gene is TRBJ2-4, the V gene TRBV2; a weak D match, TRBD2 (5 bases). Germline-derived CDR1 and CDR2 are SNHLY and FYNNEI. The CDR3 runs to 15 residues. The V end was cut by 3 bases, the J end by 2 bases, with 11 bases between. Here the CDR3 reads CASSDDRGTKNIQYF. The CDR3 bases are TGTGCCAGCAGTGATGATCGGGGAACCAAAAACATTCAGTACTTC.

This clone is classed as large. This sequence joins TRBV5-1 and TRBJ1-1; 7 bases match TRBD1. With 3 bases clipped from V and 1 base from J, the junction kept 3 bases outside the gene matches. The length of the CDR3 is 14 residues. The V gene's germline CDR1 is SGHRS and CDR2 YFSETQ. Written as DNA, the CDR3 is TGCGCCAGCAGCTCCGGGACAGCGAACACTGAAGCTTTCTTT. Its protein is CASSSGTANTEAFF.

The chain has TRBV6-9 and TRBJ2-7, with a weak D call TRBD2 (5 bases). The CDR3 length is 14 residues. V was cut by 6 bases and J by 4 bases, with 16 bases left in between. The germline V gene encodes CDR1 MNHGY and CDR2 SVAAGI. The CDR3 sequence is CASSPTGRRYEQYF. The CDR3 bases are TGTGCCAGCAGCCCTACCGGGCGGAGGTACGAGCAGTACTTC.

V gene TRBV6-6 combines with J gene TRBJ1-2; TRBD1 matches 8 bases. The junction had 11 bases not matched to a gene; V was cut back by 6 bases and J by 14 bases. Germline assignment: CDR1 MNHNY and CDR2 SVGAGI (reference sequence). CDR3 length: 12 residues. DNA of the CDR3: TGTGCCAGCAGCCACGGACAGGGCCAAGGAACCTTC. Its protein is CASSHGQGQGTF.

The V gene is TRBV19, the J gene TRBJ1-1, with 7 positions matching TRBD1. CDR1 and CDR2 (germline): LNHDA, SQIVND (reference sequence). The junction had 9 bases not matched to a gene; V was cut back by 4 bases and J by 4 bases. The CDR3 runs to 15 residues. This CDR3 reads CASSTQQGRVTEAFF. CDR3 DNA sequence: TGTGCCAGTAGTACCCAACAGGGGAGGGTCACTGAAGCTTTCTTT.

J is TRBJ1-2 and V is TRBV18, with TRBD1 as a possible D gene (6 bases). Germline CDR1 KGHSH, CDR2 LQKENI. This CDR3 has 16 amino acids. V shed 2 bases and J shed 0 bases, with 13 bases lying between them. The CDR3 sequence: CASSPMTGPANYGYTF. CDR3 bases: TGTGCCAGCTCACCAATGACAGGCCCCGCTAACTATGGCTACACCTTC. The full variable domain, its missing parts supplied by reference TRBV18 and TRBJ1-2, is NAGVMQNPRHLVRRRGQEARLRCSPMKGHSHVYWYRQLPEEGLKFMVYLQKENIIDESGMPKERFSAEFPKEGPSILRIQQVVRGDSAAYFCASSPMTGPANYGYTFGSGTRLTVV.

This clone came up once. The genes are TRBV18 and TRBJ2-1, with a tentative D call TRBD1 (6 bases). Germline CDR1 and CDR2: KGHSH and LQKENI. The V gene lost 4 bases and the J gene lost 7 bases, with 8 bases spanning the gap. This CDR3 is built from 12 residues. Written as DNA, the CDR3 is TGTGCCAGCTCACGACAGGAAAATGAGCAGTTCTTC. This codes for CASSRQENEQFF.

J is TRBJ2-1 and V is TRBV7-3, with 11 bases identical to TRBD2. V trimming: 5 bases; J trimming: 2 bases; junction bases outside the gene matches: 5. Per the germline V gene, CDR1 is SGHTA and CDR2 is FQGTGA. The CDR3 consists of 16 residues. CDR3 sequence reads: CASSPELAGAYNEQFF. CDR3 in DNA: TGTGCCAGCAGCCCCGAACTAGCGGGAGCCTACAATGAGCAGTTCTTC.

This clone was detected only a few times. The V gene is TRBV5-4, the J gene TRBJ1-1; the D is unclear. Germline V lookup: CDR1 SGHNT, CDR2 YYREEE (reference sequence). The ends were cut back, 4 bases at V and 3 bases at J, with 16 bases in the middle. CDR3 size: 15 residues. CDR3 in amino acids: CASSPPPPLDTEAFF. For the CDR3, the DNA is TGTGCCAGCAGCCCCCCGCCCCCACTAGACACTGAAGCTTTCTTT.

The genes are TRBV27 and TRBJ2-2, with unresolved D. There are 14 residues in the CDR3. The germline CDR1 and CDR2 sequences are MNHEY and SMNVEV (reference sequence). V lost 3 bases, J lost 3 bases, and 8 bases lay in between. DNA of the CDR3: TGTGCCAGCAGTTTCCAGGTTTACACCGGGGAGCTGTTTTTT. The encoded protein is CASSFQVYTGELFF.

This chain's CDR3 is CASSLQGSSGNTIYF. CDR3 coding DNA: TGTGCCAGCAGCTTACAAGGGAGCTCTGGAAACACCATATATTTT. This chain uses TRBV7-2 with TRBJ1-3; no clear D gene. The CDR3 consists of 15 residues. Germline CDR1 reads SGHTA; CDR2 reads FQGNSA. Trimming stripped 2 bases from V and 0 bases from J, with 8 bases between.

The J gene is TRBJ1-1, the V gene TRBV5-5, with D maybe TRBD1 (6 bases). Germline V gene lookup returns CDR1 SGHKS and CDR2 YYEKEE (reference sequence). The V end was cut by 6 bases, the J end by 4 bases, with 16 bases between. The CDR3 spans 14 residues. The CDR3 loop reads CASTLIQGSTEAFF. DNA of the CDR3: TGTGCCAGCACCTTAATACAGGGTTCCACTGAAGCTTTCTTT.